The clone carrying this T cell receptor (beta chain) was recorded only once. As yet, its antigen is unknown. This specimen belongs to a study of cytomegalovirus exposure and HLA in healthy donors. Notes on the study in general: Data from an earlier analysis indicated that most TCR beta V segments were productive either about 90% or about 30% of the time. Reportedly, HLA-A and HLA-B alleles of most subjects were accurately predicted from TCR beta.

It was with 60 Vbeta and 13 Jbeta primers that the PCR ran. This table comes from immunoSEQ multiplex PCR, and its TCRdb copy is limited to in-frame clones, with some not included. This table has 130,000 to 150,000 clones, 80% appearing once. V was shortened by 5 bases and J by 1 base, with 11 bases between the two germline ends. The CDR3 has 14 residues. The germline gives CDR1 MNHEY, CDR2 SMNVEV (reference sequence). The donors, nominally healthy at sampling, likely had unrecorded immune exposures. The rearrangement uses TRBV27 and TRBJ1-2; no definite D call. The sequenced material came from PBMCs. This TCR was sampled from a man aged 40-49 years in good health and CMV-seropositive. CDR3 in amino acids: CASSPGILNYGYTF. CDR3 DNA sequence: TGTGCCAGCAGTCCGGGAATTCTTAACTATGGCTACACCTTC.